This TCR beta chain was identified in a study of cytomegalovirus exposure and HLA in healthy donors. The CDR3 spans 15 residues. CDR1 is SGHVS and CDR2 is FQNEAQ in the germline V gene. V lost 3 bases and J lost 0, with 9 bases in between. Here immunoSEQ multiplex PCR was the method, and the copy in TCRdb shows in-frame clones only, minus some. Counted here are about 120,000 clones, roughly 90% occurring once; the ten biggest clones make up over 6%. The chain carries TRBV7-8 and TRBJ1-5, with D perhaps matching TRBD1 (6 bases). This clonotype was obtained from a woman under 30 in good health and CMV-seropositive. The specimen was PBMCs. CDR3 DNA sequence: TGTGCCAGCAGCTTGGACAGAGTTAGCAATCAGCCCCAGCATTTT. Its protein product is CASSLDRVSNQPQHF. Drawing the rest from reference TRBV7-8 and TRBJ1-5, the complete variable domain is GAGVSQSPRYKVAKRGQDVALRCDPISGHVSLFWYQQALGQGPEFLTYFQNEAQLDKSGLPSDRFFAERPEGSVSTLKIQRTQQEDSAVYLCASSLDRVSNQPQHFGDGTRLSIL.